Below are 19 T cell receptor beta chains sequenced from a single sample in a study of metastatic and nonmetastatic thyroid tumors. Until they underwent thyroid surgery, no patient had received any treatment. MiXCR re-clonotyped the PCR reads for TCRdb. This table holds about 14,000 clones, roughly 4% found once. Specimen: tumor tissue. The receptors originated from a female donor with papillary thyroid cancer or a benign thyroid nodule (not recorded which). Some clones in this sample may be carry-over from other donors' samples.

This clone was seen only a few times. This chain links TRBV6-1 with TRBJ2-2, with 8 positions matching TRBD1. Germline V CDR1 and CDR2: MNHNS, SASEGT. V shed 1 base, J shed 3 bases, and the junction held 4 bases outside the gene matches. This CDR3 has 16 residues. CDR3 nucleotide sequence: TGTGCCAGCAGTGAAGTGACAGGGGCGGACACCGGGGAGCTGTTTTTT. Its protein product is CASSEVTGADTGELFF.

This clone has only a few counts. V is TRBV7-9 and J is TRBJ1-2; D gene ambiguous. This CDR3 has 16 amino acids. V lost 2 bases to trimming and J lost 4 bases, with 17 bases between them. Germline V CDR1 and CDR2: SEHNR, FQNEAQ (reference sequence). The CDR3 reads CASSLPPNGGSYGYTF. The CDR3 region has the DNA TGTGCCAGCAGCTTACCCCCAAACGGTGGTAGCTATGGCTACACCTTC. Looking up the rest from reference TRBV7-9 and TRBJ1-2 gives the full variable domain: DTGVSQNPRHKITKRGQNVTFRCDPISEHNRLYWYRQTLGQGPEFLTYFQNEAQLEKSRLLSDRFSAERPKGSFSTLEIQRTEQGDSAMYLCASSLPPNGGSYGYTFGSGTRLTVV.

Only a few counts were recorded for this clone. The genes are TRBV15 and TRBJ1-4, with D maybe TRBD1 (6 bases). The V gene's germline CDR1 is LNHNV and CDR2 YYDKDF (reference sequence). V lost 3 bases to trimming and J lost 7 bases, with 15 bases between them. This CDR3 is built from 15 residues. CDR3 protein: CATSRDSLVGEKLFF. The CDR3 coding sequence is TGTGCCACCAGCAGGGACAGTCTCGTCGGTGAAAAACTGTTTTTT.

This clone was detected ten times or more. This sequence joins TRBV9 and TRBJ1-1; D is unclear. The CDR3 runs to 12 residues. Germline V gene data show CDR1 as SGDLS and CDR2 as YYNGEE. V shed 4 bases and J shed 3 bases, with 7 bases lying between them. The CDR3 sequence: CASSFGDTEAFF. In DNA, the CDR3 is TGTGCCAGCAGCTTCGGGGACACTGAAGCTTTCTTT.

This clone was counted between two and nine times. The chain has TRBV28 and TRBJ2-6; the D is unclear. The germline V gene encodes CDR1 MDHEN and CDR2 SYDVKM. V lost 5 bases and J 0 bases, leaving 8 bases between the germline ends. The CDR3 length is 15 residues. The CDR3 DNA reads as TGTGCCAGCAGTAACACACTCTCTGGGGCCAACGTCCTGACTTTC. It translates to CASSNTLSGANVLTF.

This clone has more than one count but fewer than ten. The chain recombines TRBV3-1 with TRBJ2-3, with TRBD1 matching 10 bases. This CDR3 comprises 17 residues. The V segment lost 0 bases and the J segment 5 bases; nucleotides outside the gene matches: 8. Germline CDR1 is LGHDT and CDR2 is YNNKEL (reference sequence). CDR3 in amino acids: CASSQEDRGWRGDTQYF. CDR3 coding DNA: TGTGCCAGCAGCCAAGAGGACAGGGGGTGGAGGGGAGATACGCAGTATTTT.

V usage is TRBV28 and J usage is TRBJ2-1; TRBD1 might be the D (6 bases). Trimming left V 8 bases short and J 2 bases short, with 25 bases between. CDR3 length equals 18 residues. The germline V gene encodes CDR1 MDHEN and CDR2 SYDVKM. CDR3 DNA sequence: TGTGCCAGCGGTCCACTACCTCAAACAGGGATCGCCTACAATGAGCAGTTCTTC. It translates to CASGPLPQTGIAYNEQFF.

This clone was detected ten times or more. The genes are TRBV4-3 and TRBJ2-7, with 9 bases aligning to TRBD1. Looked up from germline, CDR1 is LGHNA and CDR2 is YSLEER. V lost 0 bases and J lost 5; bases outside the gene matches: 5. CDR3 length: 15 amino acids. The CDR3 region is CASSQDTGTGNEQYF. CDR3 DNA: TGCGCCAGCAGCCAAGATACGGGGACAGGGAACGAGCAGTACTTC.

This clone was recorded a few times. The chain couples TRBV6-1 to TRBJ2-3; 9 bases align to TRBD1. Germline assignment: CDR1 MNHNS and CDR2 SASEGT. This CDR3 comprises 17 residues. V lost 2 bases, J lost 2 bases, and 8 bases stayed unmatched. DNA for the CDR3: TGTGCCAGCAGTGAATTCGGACAGGGGCGGTCCACAGATACGCAGTATTTT. It specifies CASSEFGQGRSTDTQYF.

The genes are TRBV6-1 and TRBJ1-3; 10 nucleotides agree with TRBD1. CDR1 and CDR2 (germline): MNHNS, SASEGT. The CDR3 covers 15 residues. With V trimmed by 5 bases and J by 3 bases, 4 bases remained unmatched. As DNA, the CDR3 is TGTGCCAGCAGTAGACAGGGGGCGAGTGGAAACACCATATATTTT. This translates into CASSRQGASGNTIYF.

This clone occurred a few times. This CDR3 is CASTGREAFF. DNA for the CDR3: TGTGCCAGCACAGGGCGAGAAGCTTTCTTT. V gene TRBV28 combines with J gene TRBJ1-1; the D gene is possibly TRBD1 (5 bases). The germline V gene encodes CDR1 MDHEN and CDR2 SYDVKM. V was trimmed by 7 bases and J by 8 bases, leaving 8 bases between them. CDR3 length: 10 residues.

CDR3 sequence: CASSPRRMQGKAFF. The CDR3, as DNA: TGTGCCAGTAGTCCCCGTCGAATGCAGGGGAAAGCTTTCTTT. This chain joins TRBV6-2 or TRBV6-3 and TRBJ1-1; D is perhaps TRBD1 (6 bases). Trimming took off 9 bases at V and 9 bases at J, with 23 bases between the two ends. The CDR3 extends over 14 amino acids. The germline V gene has CDR1 MNHEY and CDR2 SVGEGT.

This clone occurred many times. This chain uses TRBV28 with TRBJ2-1, with 7 bases fitting TRBD1. This CDR3 contains 11 residues. Germline V gene lookup returns CDR1 MDHEN and CDR2 SYDVKM. V lost 6 bases and J lost 15; bases outside the gene matches: 8. The CDR3 loop is CASSRDRVRFF. The CDR3 nucleotides are TGTGCCAGCAGCCGCGACAGGGTAAGGTTCTTC.

The gene calls are TRBV19 and TRBJ2-1; 8 bases agree with TRBD2. The CDR3 contains 15 residues. The J segment lost 9 bases and the V segment lost 3 bases, leaving 10 bases of the junction unmatched. Germline CDR1 reads LNHDA; CDR2 reads SQIVND (reference sequence). The DNA of the CDR3 is TGTGCCAGTAGTATCGGGACTAGTAGTCTTCGTGAGCAGTTCTTC. This translates into CASSIGTSSLREQFF. Full variable domain (missing parts from reference TRBV19 and TRBJ2-1): DGGITQSPKYLFRKEGQNVTLSCEQNLNHDAMYWYRQDPGQGLRLIYYSQIVNDFQKGDIAEGYSVSREKKESFPLTVTSAQKNPTAFYLCASSIGTSSLREQFFGPGTRLTVL.

This clone was seen more than once but under ten times. The J gene is TRBJ2-1, the V gene TRBV27, with D maybe TRBD1 (6 bases). Looked up from germline, CDR1 is MNHEY and CDR2 is SMNVEV (reference sequence). Deletions cut 3 bases from V and 4 bases from J, with 16 bases between. The CDR3 is 16 residues long. CDR3 sequence (DNA): TGTGCCAGCAGTTTGGGGGCCGGGACAAGATACAATGAGCAGTTCTTC. As protein: CASSLGAGTRYNEQFF.

The V call is TRBV5-1, the J call TRBJ1-3; D is unresolved. The CDR3 consists of 15 residues. Trimming shortened V by 4 bases and J by 0 bases, and 11 bases separated the two germline ends. Germline lookup yields CDR1 SGHRS and CDR2 YFSETQ. The CDR3 nucleotides are TGCGCCAGCAGCGATCCGGCTAGCTCTGGAAACACCATATATTTT. Encoded protein: CASSDPASSGNTIYF.

The sample holds a few counts of this clone. The genes are TRBV28 and TRBJ2-1; no clear D. The CDR3 is 16 amino acids. Trimming took off 5 bases at V and 4 bases at J, with 18 bases between the two ends. CDR1 MDHEN and CDR2 SYDVKM come from the germline V gene. The chain's CDR3 is CASSRGGVPEYNEQFF. CDR3 DNA sequence: TGTGCCAGCAGTCGCGGTGGGGTGCCAGAATACAATGAGCAGTTCTTC.

The chain uses TRBV19 and TRBJ1-2; D unclear. The ends were cut back, 6 bases at V and 6 bases at J, with 17 bases in the middle. CDR1 LNHDA and CDR2 SQIVND come from the germline V gene (reference sequence). This CDR3 region has 14 residues. CDR3 in DNA: TGTGCCAGTAGCACCGCCTTACGCCAAGATGGCTACACCTTC. The encoded protein is CASSTALRQDGYTF.

In this sample, this clone turned up a few times. The V gene is TRBV12-3 or TRBV12-4, the J gene TRBJ2-1; D may be TRBD2 (6 bases). The CDR3 length is 13 residues. The germline V and J ends were trimmed by 3 bases and 6 bases, with 9 bases remaining between them. CDR3 residues: CASSFRGFNEQFF. The CDR3 DNA follows: TGTGCCAGCAGTTTCCGGGGGTTCAATGAGCAGTTCTTC.